The rows below give T cell receptor beta chains drawn from one sample of a study of beta chain features in type 1 diabetes. Clones were read by immunoSEQ multiplex PCR, and TCRdb kept only the in-frame ones, dropping some. Here the sample spans hundreds of thousands of clones, roughly a sixth being singletons. The sequencing input was naive CD4+ T cells from blood. The receptors stem from a man between 18 and 29 years old in good health. Each CDR3 is given without its conserved first and last residue. Each record gives: D gene, V gene, CDR3 protein. The D gene is left open where the match is weak.

d_call: TRBD2; v_call: TRBV29-1; cdr3_aa: SVGASGIFSYEQY
d_call: -; v_call: TRBV11-3; cdr3_aa: ASSLRDNEQF
d_call: TRBD2; v_call: TRBV5-4; cdr3_aa: ASSWTSGYSYNEQF
d_call: TRBD2; v_call: TRBV19; cdr3_aa: ASSYKGLAGPSTYEQY
d_call: -; v_call: TRBV5-8; cdr3_aa: ASSPMEGWNPEAF
d_call: -; v_call: TRBV5-1; cdr3_aa: ASSGDTRGDEQF
d_call: TRBD1; v_call: TRBV15; cdr3_aa: ATRRGTVSSYNEQF
d_call: -; v_call: TRBV25-1; cdr3_aa: ASSDPKVLNTEAF
d_call: TRBD2; v_call: TRBV27; cdr3_aa: ASSQQLAAPYNEQF
d_call: -; v_call: TRBV9; cdr3_aa: ASSVAPGGGETQY
d_call: TRBD2; v_call: TRBV7-2; cdr3_aa: ASSLRGPSLAGVSYEQY
d_call: -; v_call: TRBV14; cdr3_aa: ASSQEPGAPSEQY
d_call: TRBD2; v_call: TRBV27; cdr3_aa: ASSPGLAGAVIQY
d_call: -; v_call: TRBV2; cdr3_aa: ASSPGKLYGYT
d_call: -; v_call: TRBV29-1; cdr3_aa: SVEDQRGTEAF
d_call: TRBD2; v_call: TRBV13; cdr3_aa: ASSLRWTSGGGEQY
d_call: -; v_call: TRBV14; cdr3_aa: ASSQGGWGAYTDTQY
d_call: -; v_call: TRBV12-5; cdr3_aa: ASGARDHNEQF
d_call: TRBD2; v_call: TRBV14; cdr3_aa: ASSQPGREAYNEQF
d_call: TRBD2; v_call: TRBV7-9; cdr3_aa: ASSLTSGESYEQY
d_call: -; v_call: TRBV7-9; cdr3_aa: ASSPLLGGGWDEQF
d_call: TRBD1; v_call: TRBV6-6; cdr3_aa: ASRPRDSSYEQY
d_call: TRBD2; v_call: TRBV7-9; cdr3_aa: ASSTTSGRVHEQF
d_call: -; v_call: TRBV18; cdr3_aa: ASSPRIQRTYNEQF
d_call: TRBD1; v_call: TRBV7-2; cdr3_aa: ASSTTLGGRSPLH
d_call: -; v_call: TRBV6-5; cdr3_aa: ASSRAGRTEAF
d_call: -; v_call: TRBV7-9; cdr3_aa: ASSLGLTGRTYEQY
d_call: -; v_call: TRBV5-1; cdr3_aa: ASSLGGGTEAF
d_call: TRBD1; v_call: TRBV30; cdr3_aa: ACWTGTMNTEAF
d_call: TRBD2; v_call: TRBV9; cdr3_aa: ASSVAERGGTGELF
d_call: -; v_call: TRBV5-1; cdr3_aa: ASSLAASTDTQY
d_call: TRBD1; v_call: TRBV4-3; cdr3_aa: ASRRTGANEQF
d_call: -; v_call: TRBV21-1; cdr3_aa: ASSKTWRLAGRSYEQY
d_call: -; v_call: TRBV7-2; cdr3_aa: ASSTPLVGGRLSYEQY
d_call: TRBD1; v_call: TRBV2; cdr3_aa: ASSEVGTGTAGEQY
d_call: TRBD2; v_call: TRBV7-6; cdr3_aa: ASSRGLAGYEQY
d_call: -; v_call: TRBV18; cdr3_aa: ASSPVKRGEDSKYGYT
d_call: -; v_call: TRBV6-6; cdr3_aa: ASSYQGEAF
d_call: TRBD1; v_call: TRBV7-9; cdr3_aa: ASSPPGQGGRTQY
d_call: -; v_call: TRBV30; cdr3_aa: AWTRQRQGYGYT
d_call: -; v_call: TRBV7-2; cdr3_aa: ALSKDSDGSYEQY
d_call: -; v_call: TRBV5-1; cdr3_aa: ASSLEGVRGYT
d_call: -; v_call: TRBV6-5; cdr3_aa: ASINRGFTDTQY
d_call: -; v_call: TRBV9; cdr3_aa: ASSVEGQHTGELF
d_call: -; v_call: TRBV30; cdr3_aa: AWSGGSPTQY
d_call: -; v_call: TRBV7-8; cdr3_aa: ASSLAPQYSYEQY
d_call: TRBD2; v_call: TRBV28; cdr3_aa: ASRYSGGASDEQF
d_call: TRBD2; v_call: TRBV28; cdr3_aa: ASSFLGLERYNEQF
d_call: TRBD2; v_call: TRBV28; cdr3_aa: ASSPSSGTSGRAQY
d_call: -; v_call: TRBV7-9; cdr3_aa: ASSLSGGDEKLF